Below, 8 T cell receptor beta chains from the same sample are listed, as sequenced in a study of blood T cells in healthy people across ages. The use of a sample-barcoded 5' primer and a J-beta primer mix characterized a second PCR of about 6 to 12 cycles. TCRdb reprocessed the 5' RACE reads via MiXCR and lists one record per CDR3 protein. The sample includes about 640,000 distinct CDR3 sequences, approximately 30% seen only once; the top ten take around 16%. Sequencing used blood. These receptors all stem from a woman older than 75 in good health.

In the case of this clonotype: A read error is possible here, since a much larger clone lies one base away. The V gene is TRBV10-2, the J gene TRBJ2-5; TRBD2 matches at 10 bases. The J call may be in error: the DNA end matches TRBJ2-7 better. This CDR3 spans 13 amino acids. Germline V CDR1 and CDR2: WSHSY, SAAADI. CDR3 residues: CAGSGGGTNEQYF. CDR3 nucleotide sequence: TGCGCCGGCAGCGGGGGGGGTACTAACGAGCAGTACTTC.

This chain uses TRBV7-9 with TRBJ2-2, with 8 bases identical to TRBD1. Trimming took 5 bases from V and 4 from J; bases not matched to a gene: 6. The germline V gene has CDR1 SEHNR and CDR2 FQNEAQ (reference sequence). This CDR3 contains 15 residues. The DNA of the CDR3 is TGTGCCAGCAGCCTAGGGACAGGATTCACCGGGGAGCTGTTTTTT. Translation: CASSLGTGFTGELFF.

The genes are TRBV9 and TRBJ1-1; D perhaps matches TRBD1 (5 bases). This CDR3 region has 16 residues. The V end was cut by 4 bases, the J end by 2 bases, with 18 bases between. In germline, CDR1 is SGDLS, CDR2 YYNGEE. CDR3 sequence (DNA): TGTGCCAGCAGCCCACATATTCAGGGCACCAACACTGAAGCTTTCTTT. This sequence encodes CASSPHIQGTNTEAFF.

V and J are TRBV20-1 and TRBJ1-1; 8 bases agree with TRBD1. The germline gives CDR1 DFQATT, CDR2 SNEGSKA (reference sequence). Trimming cost V 4 bases and J 1 base; bases outside gene matches: 14. CDR3 size: 17 residues. The CDR3 here is CSATGAGTGPWNTEAFF. In nucleotides, the CDR3 is TGCAGTGCTACAGGGGCAGGGACAGGCCCTTGGAACACTGAAGCTTTCTTT.

This rearrangement joins TRBV5-6 to TRBJ2-5; perhaps D is TRBD1 or TRBD2 (5 bases each). The J call could be wrong; TRBJ2-4 is a better fit for the DNA end. Germline loops: CDR1 SGHDT, CDR2 YYEEEE. CDR3 length equals 13 residues. In nucleotides, the CDR3 is TGTGCCAGCAGCACGGGGCAGGAGGCCATTCAGTACTTC. This encodes CASSTGQEAIQYF.

The V call is TRBV30, the J call TRBJ1-2, with no clear D. The CDR3 spans 11 residues. The germline V and J ends were trimmed by 5 bases and 5 bases, with 9 bases remaining between them. In germline, CDR1 is GTSNPN, CDR2 SVGIG (reference sequence). CDR3 sequence reads: CAWQEGYGYTF. The CDR3, as DNA: TGTGCCTGGCAGGAAGGGTATGGCTACACCTTC.

This clonotype occurred a few times. The V and J genes are TRBV28 and TRBJ2-7, with D hard to call. Germline V CDR1 and CDR2: MDHEN, SYDVKM. The CDR3 covers 13 residues. V was clipped by 3 bases and J by 3 bases, with 9 bases between them. CDR3 in amino acids: CASSFWEIYEQYF. DNA of the CDR3: TGTGCCAGCAGTTTCTGGGAAATCTACGAGCAGTACTTC. Supplemented by reference TRBV28 and TRBJ2-7, the full variable domain reads DVKVTQSSRYLVKRTGEKVFLECVQDMDHENMFWYRQDPGLGLRLIYFSYDVKMKEKGDIPEGYSVSREKKERFSLILESASTNQTSMYLCASSFWEIYEQYFGPGTRLTVT.

The rearrangement links TRBV6-2 or TRBV6-3 to TRBJ2-7; TRBD1 matches 8 bases. CDR3 length: 14 amino acids. Trimming at V came to 7 bases and at J to 3 bases, leaving 8 bases not matched to a gene. Germline lookup yields CDR1 MNHEY and CDR2 SVGEGT. The chain's CDR3 is CASNPWDRSYEQYF. CDR3 DNA: TGTGCCAGCAACCCTTGGGACAGGAGCTACGAGCAGTACTTC.